The sequence of this T cell receptor (beta chain) was determined in a study of blood T cell repertoires in COVID-19. Study-level information: T cells, B-cell-depleted T cells, or PBMCs supplied cDNA or gDNA.

As processed by the authors: Reference gene primers were amplified, and this amplification served to estimate nucleated cell counts. Repertoires were generated with immunoSEQ multiplex PCR, while TCRdb's copy carries only in-frame clones and drops some. Clonal size and the V and J genes are those of that table, whereas D and trimming came from the DNA. The sample lists 200,000 to 300,000 clones, just under 85% occurring once. Trimming removed 7 bases from V and 0 bases from J, with 10 bases in between. The CDR3 has 13 residues. CDR1 and CDR2 (germline): SGHAT, FQNNGV. The clonotype was recovered from a woman aged 80 or over with acute or convalescent COVID-19. J is TRBJ2-7 and V is TRBV11-2; tentatively, D is TRBD2 (5 bases). Sequencing input: peripheral blood. This CDR3 reads CASNPGDSYEQYF. The DNA for the CDR3 is TGTGCCAGCAACCCCGGGGACTCCTACGAGCAGTACTTC.